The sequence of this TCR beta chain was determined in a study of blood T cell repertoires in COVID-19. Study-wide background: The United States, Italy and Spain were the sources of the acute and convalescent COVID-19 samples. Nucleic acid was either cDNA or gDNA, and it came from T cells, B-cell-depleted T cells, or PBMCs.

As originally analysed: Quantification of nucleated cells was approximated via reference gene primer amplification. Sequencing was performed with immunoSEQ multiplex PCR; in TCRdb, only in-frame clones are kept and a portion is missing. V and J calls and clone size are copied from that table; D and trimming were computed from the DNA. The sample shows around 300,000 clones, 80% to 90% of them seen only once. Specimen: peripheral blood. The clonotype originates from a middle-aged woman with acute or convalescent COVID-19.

The CDR3 DNA reads as TGTGCCACCAGCAGAGATCCGGGTTCCTACAATGAGCAGTTCTTC. This sequence encodes CATSRDPGSYNEQFF. The rearrangement links TRBV15 to TRBJ2-1; D call uncertain. The CDR3 loop spans 15 amino acids. Germline assignment: CDR1 LNHNV and CDR2 YYDKDF (reference sequence). Between the trimmed V and J ends, which lost 0 bases and 1 base, there was a span of 7 bases.